This T cell receptor beta chain derives from a study of blood T cells in healthy people across ages. Through a sample-barcoded 5' primer and a J-beta primer mix, a second PCR was run for roughly 7 to 11 cycles. MiXCR, run by TCRdb on the 5' RACE reads, gives a single entry per CDR3 protein. The table lists roughly 1.5 million distinct CDR3 sequences, roughly 43% of them singletons. The length of the CDR3 is 15 residues. CDR1 MNHEY and CDR2 SVGEGT come from the germline V gene. Trimming took off 0 bases at V and 6 bases at J, with 15 bases between the two ends. Sequencing used blood. The chain joins TRBV6-2 or TRBV6-3 to TRBJ2-7; tentative D call: TRBD1 (7 bases). This receptor was identified in a young woman in good health. The CDR3 region is CASSYSGQRRGEQYF. The CDR3 coding sequence is TGTGCCAGCAGTTACTCGGGACAGAGGCGGGGCGAGCAGTACTTC.